Listed below are T cell receptor beta chains from one sample, sequenced in a study of control samples from healthy donors and cancer patients. Assay: immunoSEQ multiplex PCR; the TCRdb copy retains only in-frame clones and omits some. The repertoire consists of around 150,000 clones, with 96% occurring once and the leading ten covering about 0.94%. Sequencing was carried out using blood. The receptors were sampled from a woman in her twenties or thirties in good health. CDR3s leave out the opening cysteine and the closing phenylalanine or tryptophan.

13,TRBV7-9,TRBJ1-5,ASSLGQGYDQPQH
12,TRBV2,TRBJ1-1,ASTPVPAGTEAF
12,TRBV7-8,TRBJ2-2,ASSLGSGTGELF
13,TRBV6-5,TRBJ1-2,ASSSGTGLPYGYT
14,TRBV6-6,TRBJ2-4,ASTEGGRSAKNIQY
12,TRBV11-3,TRBJ2-7,ASSRLATSDEQY
10,TRBV5-1,TRBJ2-6,ASSSGANVLT
12,TRBV9,TRBJ1-2,ASSVEGVGYGYT
13,TRBV5-6,TRBJ2-7,ASSRNQGAEHEQY
12,TRBV28,TRBJ1-4,ASSLLGQTEKLF
14,TRBV5-5,TRBJ2-5,ASSLMSGRGWETQY
14,TRBV30,TRBJ2-3,AWSTGTSGRTDTQY
12,TRBV2,TRBJ1-1,ASRGYSLNTEAF
11,TRBV7-6,TRBJ2-1,ASSLASLNEQF
13,TRBV10-3,TRBJ2-2,AIQGTSENTGELF
9,TRBV10-3,TRBJ2-2,AITTTGELF
13,TRBV6-2/TRBV6-3,TRBJ2-2,ASSYRDPRTGELF
12,TRBV5-1,TRBJ2-3,ASSLSQGRDTQY
13,TRBV9,TRBJ1-4,ASSVSTSGSEKLF
17,TRBV14,TRBJ2-3,ASSKTNRGGRCAADTQY
11,TRBV12-3/TRBV12-4,TRBJ2-1,ASRGTDNNEQF
12,TRBV6-5,TRBJ2-1,ASSLAGAYNEQF
14,TRBV24-1,TRBJ2-3,ATSGRTSGRRDTQY
14,TRBV5-5,TRBJ1-2,ASSFQTGKTNYGYT
13,TRBV6-6,TRBJ2-5,ASSYSNSGGETQY
12,TRBV19,TRBJ1-1,ASRRQGMNTEAF
15,TRBV18,TRBJ1-3,ASSPPNWDLFGNTIY
11,TRBV7-6,TRBJ2-1,ASSLRSYNEQF